Below are 3 T cell receptor beta chains sequenced from a single sample in a study of cytomegalovirus exposure and HLA in healthy donors. The PCR employed 60 Vbeta primers together with 13 Jbeta primers. The method was immunoSEQ multiplex PCR; TCRdb's version includes in-frame clones alone and lacks a portion of them. The sample is made up of under 90,000 clones, and the top ten hold 6% to 8% of it. The sequenced sample consisted of PBMCs. The receptor set was obtained from a female donor in good health and CMV-seropositive.

The chain couples TRBV29-1 to TRBJ2-3; tentative D call: TRBD1 (5 bases). The CDR3 totals 14 residues. Per the germline V gene, CDR1 is SQVTM and CDR2 is ANQGSEA. The V and J ends lost 0 bases and 5 bases respectively, with 12 bases between them. The DNA of the CDR3 is TGCAGCGTTGAAGAGGGGCGACTCGGAGATACGCAGTATTTT. Protein sequence: CSVEEGRLGDTQYF.

The chain is built from TRBV11-2 and TRBJ2-1, with TRBD1 matching 8 bases. V was clipped by 5 bases and J by 2 bases; unmatched bases: 5. CDR1 is SGHAT and CDR2 is FQNNGV in the germline V gene. This CDR3 has 15 amino acids. Here the CDR3 DNA reads TGTGCCAGCAGCCCTAGACAGGGGACCTACAATGAGCAGTTCTTC. This codes for CASSPRQGTYNEQFF.

The V gene is TRBV29-1, the J gene TRBJ2-5, with 10 positions matching TRBD1. V was pared by 7 bases and J by 5 bases, with 4 bases of the junction left unmatched. The germline CDR1 and CDR2 sequences are SQVTM and ANQGSEA. The CDR3 sequence is 12 residues long. CDR3 DNA sequence: TGCAGCGCGGGGACAGGGGCCGAGACCCAGTACTTC. As protein: CSAGTGAETQYF.